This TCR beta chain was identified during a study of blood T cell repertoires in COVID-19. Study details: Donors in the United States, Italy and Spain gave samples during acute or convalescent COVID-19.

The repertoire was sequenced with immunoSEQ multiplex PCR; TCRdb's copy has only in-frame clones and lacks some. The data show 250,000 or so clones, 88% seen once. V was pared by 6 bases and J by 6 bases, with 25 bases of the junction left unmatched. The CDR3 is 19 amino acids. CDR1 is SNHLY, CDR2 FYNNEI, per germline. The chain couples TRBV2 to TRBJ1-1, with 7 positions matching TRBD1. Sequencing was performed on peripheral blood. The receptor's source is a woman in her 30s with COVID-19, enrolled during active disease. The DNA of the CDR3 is TGTGCCAGCAGCGTCACCGACGACAGGGTAGGCCCGGGAAAGGCTGAAGCTTTCTTT. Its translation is CASSVTDDRVGPGKAEAFF.